These 5 T cell receptor beta chains were all obtained from the same sample, sequenced in a study of T cell changes during pregnancy in multiple sclerosis. Repertoires were generated with immunoSEQ multiplex PCR, while TCRdb's copy carries only in-frame clones and drops some. The profile shows 80,000 to 100,000 clones, 91% of them singletons. The sample consisted of peripheral blood, taken after pregnancy. Every receptor here comes from a female donor in good health, enrolled as a control in a pregnancy study.

In DNA form, the CDR3 reads TGCAGCGCTTCGACAGCATGGACCACTGAAGCTTTCTTT. It translates to CSASTAWTTEAFF. This sequence joins TRBV29-1 and TRBJ1-1, with D maybe TRBD1 (5 bases). The V gene lost 7 bases and the J gene lost 4 bases, with 16 bases spanning the gap. This CDR3 region has 13 residues. The germline CDR1 and CDR2 sequences are SQVTM and ANQGSEA.

V gene TRBV18 combines with J gene TRBJ1-1, with D possibly matching TRBD1 (5 bases). This CDR3 is built from 13 residues. The germline gives CDR1 KGHSH, CDR2 LQKENI. Trimming shortened V by 2 bases and J by 3 bases, and 7 bases separated the two germline ends. Here the CDR3 DNA reads TGTGCCAGCTCACCATCGGGGGACACTGAAGCTTTCTTT. Translated, it gives CASSPSGDTEAFF.

This clone has a single count. The chain is built from TRBV28 and TRBJ2-5, with 10 bases identical to TRBD2. CDR1 and CDR2 (germline): MDHEN, SYDVKM. The CDR3 sequence is 17 residues long. V was pared by 7 bases and J by 4 bases, with 15 bases of the junction left unmatched. CDR3 in DNA: TGTGCCAGCACCTCCCCGGCCCCTAGCGGGGGCCGAGAGACCCAGTACTTC. Amino acid sequence: CASTSPAPSGGRETQYF.

The chain recombines TRBV4-1 with TRBJ1-2; D is undetermined. CDR3 length: 15 residues. The germline V gene has CDR1 MGHRA and CDR2 YSYEKL. V lost 0 bases and J 2 bases, leaving 10 bases between the germline ends. CDR3 nucleotides: TGCGCCAGCAGCCAAGATCGGAGGGCAAACTATGGCTACACCTTC. Translating gives CASSQDRRANYGYTF.

As regards this clone: Germline and junction disagree at one end, which may indicate a read error. The genes are TRBV7-7 and TRBJ2-1; D might be TRBD1 (5 bases). Germline V lookup: CDR1 SSHAT, CDR2 FNYEAQ (reference sequence). The CDR3 has 13 residues. CDR3 residues: CASSFQGGNEQFF. The CDR3 coding sequence is TGTGCTAGCAGCTTCCAGGGTGGCAATGAGCAGTTCTTC. The entire variable domain, with the rest obtained from reference TRBV7-7 and TRBJ2-1, is as follows: GAGVSQSPRYKVTKRGQDVTLRCDPISSHATLYWYQQALGQGPEFLTYFNYEAQPDKSGLPSDRFSAERPEGSISTLTIQRTEQRDSAMYRCASSFQGGNEQFFGPGTRLTVL.